Presented here are 28 T cell receptor beta chains from one specimen sequenced in a study of type 1 and type 2 diabetes patients. PCR was run on genomic DNA. A primer set of 30 forward and 13 reverse primers amplified the CDR3. MiXCR was run by TCRdb on the multiplex PCR reads, yielding one entry per CDR3 protein. This sample has 250,000 or so distinct CDR3 sequences, with roughly 50% found just once. The sequenced sample consisted of peripheral blood mononuclear cells (PBMCs). The receptors originated from a man between 18 and 35 years old with type 2 diabetes.

Points on this clonotype: It may be a read error: a sequence one base away is much more abundant. This chain links TRBV25-1 with TRBJ1-6; D may be TRBD1 (5 bases). The V end lost 2 bases, the J end lost 9 bases, and 11 bases lay between the germline ends. Germline V gives CDR1 MGHDK, CDR2 SYGVNS. This CDR3 has 14 amino acids. CDR3 coding DNA: TGTGCCAGCAGTGAACCTCCCAGGGCTTCACCCCTCCACTTT. Amino acids: CASSEPPRASPLHF.

The gene calls are TRBV19 and TRBJ2-2, with 7 positions matching TRBD2. Germline V gene data show CDR1 as LNHDA and CDR2 as SQIVND (reference sequence). The CDR3 consists of 17 residues. The J segment lost 2 bases and the V segment lost 3 bases, leaving 9 bases of the junction unmatched. CDR3 DNA: TGTGCCAGTAGTATGTTGTTCGAGCGGGACAACACCGGGGAGCTGTTTTTT. Translation: CASSMLFERDNTGELFF.

This chain uses TRBV9 with TRBJ2-2; D not certain. CDR3 length equals 12 residues. Trimming cost V 3 bases and J 6 bases, with 6 bases left between them. Per the germline V gene, CDR1 is SGDLS and CDR2 is YYNGEE. The CDR3 loop is CASSAVSGELFF. DNA for the CDR3: TGTGCCAGCAGCGCAGTGTCCGGGGAGCTGTTTTTT.

J is TRBJ1-1 and V is TRBV12-5; the D gene is possibly TRBD1 (5 bases). Germline V lookup: CDR1 LGHNT, CDR2 FRNRAP. The CDR3 consists of 15 residues. The CDR3 sequence is CASSDPGLSPSEAFF. CDR3 nucleotide sequence: TGTGCCAGCAGCGATCCGGGACTATCTCCCAGTGAAGCTTTCTTT.

The J gene is TRBJ2-7, the V gene TRBV20-1; D may match TRBD1 or TRBD2 (6 bases each). The CDR3 has 14 amino acids. With 6 bases removed from V and 0 bases from J, the gap between germline ends came to 15 bases. Germline V gives CDR1 DFQATT, CDR2 SNEGSKA (reference sequence). The CDR3 loop reads CSAEGDFSSYEQYF. CDR3 coding DNA: TGCAGTGCAGAGGGGGACTTTAGCTCCTACGAGCAGTACTTC.

The chain joins TRBV29-1 to TRBJ2-7, with no clear D. The CDR3 length is 13 residues. Germline V lookup: CDR1 SQVTM, CDR2 ANQGSEA. The germline V and J ends were trimmed by 1 base and 0 bases, with 7 bases remaining between them. Here the CDR3 reads CSVEARNSYEQYF. The CDR3 coding sequence is TGCAGCGTTGAAGCCAGAAACTCCTACGAGCAGTACTTC.

In its sample, this clonotype was seen once. The V and J genes are TRBV7-2 and TRBJ1-2; 7 nucleotides agree with TRBD1. The V gene's germline CDR1 is SGHTA and CDR2 FQGNSA. The CDR3 totals 13 residues. The junction had 8 bases not matched to a gene; V was cut back by 5 bases and J by 8 bases. In nucleotides, the CDR3 is TGTGCCAGCAGCAAGGAGACAGGGCGCGGCTACACCTTC. Its protein product is CASSKETGRGYTF.

The genes are TRBV7-2 and TRBJ1-2; D perhaps matches TRBD1 (5 bases). The V gene's germline CDR1 is SGHTA and CDR2 FQGNSA. The CDR3 extends over 16 amino acids. With 4 bases removed from V and 2 bases from J, the gap between germline ends came to 17 bases. The CDR3 region is CASSSSPSGSNYGYTF. For the CDR3, the DNA is TGTGCCAGCAGCTCCTCCCCGTCAGGGTCAAACTATGGCTACACCTTC.

In the case of this clonotype: The junction and the germline gene differ at one end; a read error may be behind it. V gene TRBV5-1 combines with J gene TRBJ2-2; 8 nucleotides align to TRBD1. The V gene's germline CDR1 is SGHRS and CDR2 YFSETQ. The CDR3 loop spans 16 amino acids. CDR3 bases: TGCGCCAGCAGCACAGACAGGGGCGAGAACACCGGGGAGCCGTTTTTT. Translated, it gives CASSTDRGENTGEPFF.

The gene calls are TRBV10-3 and TRBJ2-7; D unclear. Germline V gene sequence: CDR1 ENHRY, CDR2 SYGVKD. This CDR3 spans 15 amino acids. Trimming removed 4 bases at V and 0 bases at J, with 13 bases between. CDR3 nucleotide sequence: TGTGCCATCAGTGCTTCGGGCGATAGCTCCTACGAGCAGTACTTC. This translates into CAISASGDSSYEQYF.

This chain uses TRBV7-2 with TRBJ2-7, with TRBD1 matching over 9 bases. Germline lookup yields CDR1 SGHTA and CDR2 FQGNSA. V shed 6 bases, J shed 5 bases, and the junction held 8 bases outside the gene matches. The CDR3 is 14 amino acids. Written as DNA, the CDR3 is TGTGCCAGCAGTTCCGGGACAGGGAGGGACGAGCAGTACTTC. Translation: CASSSGTGRDEQYF.

This clonotype has just a few counts. The CDR3 protein is CASSFAGNAEAFF. Written as DNA, the CDR3 is TGTGCCAGCAGTTTTGCGGGGAACGCCGAAGCTTTCTTT. J is TRBJ1-1 and V is TRBV28; no clear D gene. This CDR3 region has 13 residues. With 3 bases removed from V and 8 bases from J, the gap between germline ends came to 13 bases. The germline V gene encodes CDR1 MDHEN and CDR2 SYDVKM.

The chain combines TRBV6-5 with TRBJ2-7; TRBD1 agrees at 9 bases. The ends lost 6 bases at V and 3 bases at J; junction bases unmatched: 3. The CDR3 runs 13 residues. Germline values: CDR1 MNHEY, CDR2 SVGAGI. The CDR3 DNA sequence: TGTGCCAGCAGGACAGGGGGGGACTACGAGCAGTACTTC. Encoded protein: CASRTGGDYEQYF.

The chain couples TRBV18 to TRBJ1-5; 8 nucleotides agree with TRBD1. V shed 6 bases and J 5 bases; nucleotides not matched to a gene: 3. Germline assignment: CDR1 KGHSH and CDR2 LQKENI. The CDR3 extends over 13 amino acids. CDR3 nucleotides: TGTGCCAGCTCCACAGGGGGATATCAGCCCCAGCATTTT. Translated, it gives CASSTGGYQPQHF.

This sequence joins TRBV6-1 and TRBJ1-1; D is unresolved. The germline gives CDR1 MNHNS, CDR2 SASEGT. Deletions cut 5 bases from V and 6 bases from J, with 16 bases between. The CDR3 has 14 residues. The CDR3 loop reads CASSSRVGVAEAFF. For the CDR3, the DNA is TGTGCCAGCAGTTCTAGGGTTGGCGTGGCTGAAGCTTTCTTT.

This clonotype was seen a handful of times. The chain couples TRBV12-3 or TRBV12-4 to TRBJ2-1; D perhaps matches TRBD2 (6 bases). V was pared by 9 bases and J by 9 bases, with 27 bases between. The CDR3 consists of 16 residues. Here the CDR3 DNA reads TGTGCCAGTCTGTCGGGGTCAACTAGCATCTTTACTGAGCAGTTCTTC. Translated: CASLSGSTSIFTEQFF.

Points on this clonotype: Sequence at one end of the junction differs from germline and may be a read error. This chain links TRBV5-1 with TRBJ1-1; D call uncertain. CDR1 is SGHRS, CDR2 YFSETQ, per germline. CDR3 length: 15 amino acids. The CDR3 loop is CASSSEGWTNTEAFF. For the CDR3, the DNA is TGCGCCAGCAGCTCGGAGGGCTGGACGAACACTGAGGCTTTCTTT.

The sample holds a few counts of this clonotype. This chain links TRBV6-1 with TRBJ2-5; 10 positions agree with TRBD2. After removal of 3 bases from V and 2 bases from J, the junction contained 3 bases not matched to a gene. The length of the CDR3 is 15 residues. Germline CDR1 reads MNHNS; CDR2 reads SASEGT. This CDR3 reads CASSETSGPQETQYF. CDR3 bases: TGTGCCAGCAGTGAGACTAGCGGGCCACAAGAGACCCAGTACTTC.

The chain joins TRBV20-1 to TRBJ2-7; possible D gene TRBD1, 5 bases. The V end lost 0 bases, the J end lost 6 bases, and 15 bases lay between the germline ends. Germline lookup yields CDR1 DFQATT and CDR2 SNEGSKA (reference sequence). This CDR3 comprises 14 residues. The CDR3 DNA is TGCAGTGCTAGAGATCGCAGGGTTGGCGTCGAGCAGTACTTC. The encoded protein is CSARDRRVGVEQYF.

The sample holds a few counts of this clonotype. The rearrangement links TRBV19 to TRBJ2-1; 7 nucleotides align to TRBD1. The CDR3 is 18 residues long. CDR1 LNHDA and CDR2 SQIVND come from the germline V gene (reference sequence). The V and J ends lost 5 bases and 5 bases, in that order; junction bases with no gene match: 18. CDR3 sequence reads: CASSPRMRGTATDNEQFF. The DNA of the CDR3 is TGTGCCAGTAGTCCGAGGATGAGGGGGACAGCAACCGACAATGAGCAGTTCTTC.

This clonotype occurred a few times. V usage is TRBV14 and J usage is TRBJ2-3; possible D gene TRBD1, 5 bases. The CDR3 is 18 residues long. Trimming cost V 6 bases and J 1 base, with 23 bases left between them. Germline-derived CDR1 and CDR2 are SGHDN and FVKESK. For the CDR3, the DNA is TGTGCCAGCAGTCTTGTTGGCTCAGGGCTATTTCGCACAGATACGCAGTATTTT. Its translation is CASSLVGSGLFRTDTQYF.

The chain employs TRBV24-1 and TRBJ2-7; maybe TRBD2 (5 bases). The V gene lost 5 bases and the J gene lost 6 bases, with 13 bases spanning the gap. CDR1 is KGHDR and CDR2 is SFDVKD in the germline V gene. This CDR3 has 13 residues. The CDR3 region is CATSVTGGLEQYF. DNA of the CDR3: TGTGCCACCAGTGTGACCGGCGGGCTCGAGCAGTACTTC.

This clonotype was observed a handful of times. In DNA form, the CDR3 reads TGTGCCAGCAGCACAGGACTAGCGGGACTAGCAGATACGCAGTATTTT. It specifies CASSTGLAGLADTQYF. The chain couples TRBV7-3 to TRBJ2-3; 12 bases map to TRBD2. The CDR3 extends over 16 amino acids. The germline V gene encodes CDR1 SGHTA and CDR2 FQGTGA. V lost 5 bases and J lost 4; bases outside the gene matches: 7. Variable domain in full (rest from reference TRBV7-3 and TRBJ2-3): GAGVSQTPSNKVTEKGKYVELRCDPISGHTALYWYRQSLGQGPEFLIYFQGTGAADDSGLPNDRFFAVRPEGSVSTLKIQRTERGDSAVYLCASSTGLAGLADTQYFGPGTRLTVL.

This clonotype was found a few times. At one boundary the junction diverges from the germline segment, which might be a read error. This rearrangement joins TRBV13 to TRBJ2-2; D might be TRBD2 (5 bases). CDR1 is PRHDT, CDR2 FYEKMQ, per germline (reference sequence). The CDR3 is 15 amino acids. CDR3 sequence: CASSLGSINTGELFF. Here the CDR3 DNA reads TGTGCCAGCAGCCTAGGGAGCATTAACACCGGGGAGCTGTTTTTT.

In its sample, this clonotype was seen a few times. This sequence joins TRBV6-1 and TRBJ2-7; 8 bases fit TRBD1. The germline V gene has CDR1 MNHNS and CDR2 SASEGT. After removal of 2 bases from V and 3 bases from J, the junction contained 9 bases not matched to a gene. The CDR3 runs to 16 residues. CDR3 in amino acids: CASSEFAGQGVYEQYF. CDR3 DNA: TGTGCCAGCAGTGAATTCGCCGGACAGGGCGTCTACGAGCAGTACTTC.

The chain combines TRBV6-6 with TRBJ2-1; D remains ambiguous. V lost 10 bases to trimming and J lost 0 bases, with 13 bases between them. The germline V gene has CDR1 MNHNY and CDR2 SVGAGI (reference sequence). The CDR3 spans 14 residues. CDR3 residues: CATRTPNSYNEQFF. The DNA for the CDR3 is TGTGCCACCCGGACGCCTAACTCCTACAATGAGCAGTTCTTC.

The CDR3 spells CASKRDGYTF. CDR3 bases: TGTGCCAGCAAGAGGGATGGCTACACCTTC. This rearrangement joins TRBV12-3 or TRBV12-4 to TRBJ1-2, with D uncertain. The ends were cut back, 7 bases at V and 6 bases at J, with 6 bases in the middle. CDR3 length: 10 residues.

V usage is TRBV2 and J usage is TRBJ2-5, with 9 positions matching TRBD1. After removal of 5 bases from V and 5 bases from J, the junction contained 9 bases not matched to a gene. The germline V gene has CDR1 SNHLY and CDR2 FYNNEI. The CDR3 runs 15 residues. CDR3 nucleotide sequence: TGTGCCAGCAGTCTCCAGACAGGGGGAATGGAGACCCAGTACTTC. It specifies CASSLQTGGMETQYF.